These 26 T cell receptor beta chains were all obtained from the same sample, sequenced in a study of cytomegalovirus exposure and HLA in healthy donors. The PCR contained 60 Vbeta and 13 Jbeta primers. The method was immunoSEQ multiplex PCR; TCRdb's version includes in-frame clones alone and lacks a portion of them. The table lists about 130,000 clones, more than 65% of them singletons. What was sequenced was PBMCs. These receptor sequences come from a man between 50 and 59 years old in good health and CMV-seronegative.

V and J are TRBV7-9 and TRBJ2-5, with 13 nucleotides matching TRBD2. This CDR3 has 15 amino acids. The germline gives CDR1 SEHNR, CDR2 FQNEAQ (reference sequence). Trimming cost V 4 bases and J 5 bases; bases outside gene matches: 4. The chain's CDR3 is CASSSGLAGVETQYF. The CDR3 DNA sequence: TGTGCCAGCAGCTCAGGACTAGCGGGAGTGGAGACCCAGTACTTC.

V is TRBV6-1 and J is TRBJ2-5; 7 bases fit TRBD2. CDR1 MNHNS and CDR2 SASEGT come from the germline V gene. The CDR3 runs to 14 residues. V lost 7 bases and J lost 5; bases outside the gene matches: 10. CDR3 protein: CASTGGGSVETQYF. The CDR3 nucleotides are TGTGCCAGCACGGGGGGAGGTTCTGTGGAGACCCAGTACTTC.

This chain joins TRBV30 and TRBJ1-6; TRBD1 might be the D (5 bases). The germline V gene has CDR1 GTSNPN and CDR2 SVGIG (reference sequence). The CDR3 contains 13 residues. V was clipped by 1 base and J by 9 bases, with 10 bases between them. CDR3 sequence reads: CAWSAGFSSPLHF. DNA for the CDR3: TGTGCCTGGAGTGCAGGGTTTAGTTCACCCCTCCACTTT.

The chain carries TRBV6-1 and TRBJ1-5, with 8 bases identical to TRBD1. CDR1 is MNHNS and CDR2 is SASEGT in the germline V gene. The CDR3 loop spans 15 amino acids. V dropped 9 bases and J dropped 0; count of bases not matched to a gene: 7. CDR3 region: CASDRGGGSNQPQHF. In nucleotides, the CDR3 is TGTGCCAGTGACAGGGGCGGGGGTAGCAATCAGCCCCAGCATTTT.

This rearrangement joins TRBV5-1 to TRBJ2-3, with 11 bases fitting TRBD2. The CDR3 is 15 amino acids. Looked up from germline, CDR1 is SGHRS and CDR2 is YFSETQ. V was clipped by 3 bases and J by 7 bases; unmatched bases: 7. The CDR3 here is CASSWTSGLLNTQYF. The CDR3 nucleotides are TGCGCCAGCAGCTGGACTAGCGGGTTGCTGAATACGCAGTATTTT. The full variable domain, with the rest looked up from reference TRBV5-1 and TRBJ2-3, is KAGVTQTPRYLIKTRGQQVTLSCSPISGHRSVSWYQQTPGQGLQFLFEYFSETQRNKGNFPGRFSGRQFSNSRSEMNVSTLELGDSALYLCASSWTSGLLNTQYFGPGTRLTVL.

The chain's CDR3 is CASSTGGIYSYEQYF. For the CDR3, the DNA is TGTGCCAGCAGTACAGGGGGCATCTACTCCTACGAGCAGTACTTC. This rearrangement joins TRBV6-5 to TRBJ2-7; TRBD1 agrees at 9 bases. V lost 5 bases, J lost 0 bases, and 5 bases stayed unmatched. Germline CDR1 is MNHEY and CDR2 is SVGAGI. The CDR3 is 15 amino acids.

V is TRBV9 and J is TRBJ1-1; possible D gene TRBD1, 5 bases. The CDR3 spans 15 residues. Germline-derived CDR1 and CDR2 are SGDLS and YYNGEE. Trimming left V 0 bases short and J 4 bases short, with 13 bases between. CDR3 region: CASSVGAGAPTEAFF. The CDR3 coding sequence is TGTGCCAGCAGCGTAGGCGCTGGGGCACCCACTGAAGCTTTCTTT.

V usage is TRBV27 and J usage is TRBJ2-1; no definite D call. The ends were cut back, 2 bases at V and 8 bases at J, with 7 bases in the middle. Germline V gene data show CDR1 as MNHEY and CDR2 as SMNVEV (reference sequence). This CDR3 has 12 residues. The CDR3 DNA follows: TGTGCCAGCAGTTTACTGGGCGATGAGCAGTTCTTC. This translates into CASSLLGDEQFF.

The CDR3 region is CASSLDRGGYGYTF. CDR3 bases: TGCGCCAGCAGCTTGGACAGGGGCGGCTATGGCTACACCTTC. This chain uses TRBV5-1 with TRBJ1-2; TRBD1 matches 7 bases. Per germline, CDR1 SGHRS and CDR2 YFSETQ. The junction had 3 bases not matched to a gene; V was cut back by 0 bases and J by 4 bases. The length of the CDR3 is 14 residues.

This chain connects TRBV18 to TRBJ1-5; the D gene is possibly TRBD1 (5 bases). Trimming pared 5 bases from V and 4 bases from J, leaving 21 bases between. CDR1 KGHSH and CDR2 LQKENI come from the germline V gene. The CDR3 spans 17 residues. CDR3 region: CASSAVASGQGNQPQHF. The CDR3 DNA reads TGTGCCAGCTCAGCCGTTGCCTCCGGGCAGGGTAATCAGCCCCAGCATTTT.

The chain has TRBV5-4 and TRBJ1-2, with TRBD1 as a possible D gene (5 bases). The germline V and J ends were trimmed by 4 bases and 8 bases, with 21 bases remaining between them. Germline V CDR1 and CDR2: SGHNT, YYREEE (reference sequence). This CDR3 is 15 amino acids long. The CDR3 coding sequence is TGTGCCAGCAGCCCCCGGGGAGGGGACCGGGCGGGCTACACCTTC. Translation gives CASSPRGGDRAGYTF.

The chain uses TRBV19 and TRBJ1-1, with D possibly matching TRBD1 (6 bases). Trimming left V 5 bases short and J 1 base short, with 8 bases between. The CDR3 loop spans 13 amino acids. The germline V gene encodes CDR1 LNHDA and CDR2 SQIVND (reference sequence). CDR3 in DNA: TGTGCCAGTAGTCTACAGGGGAACACTGAAGCTTTCTTT. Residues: CASSLQGNTEAFF.

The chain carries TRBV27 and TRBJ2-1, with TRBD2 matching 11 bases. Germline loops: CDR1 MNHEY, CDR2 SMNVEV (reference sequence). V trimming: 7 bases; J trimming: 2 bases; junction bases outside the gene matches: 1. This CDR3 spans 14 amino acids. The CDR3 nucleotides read TGTGCCAGCATTAGCGGGGGGGCCTACAATGAGCAGTTCTTC. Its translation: CASISGGAYNEQFF.

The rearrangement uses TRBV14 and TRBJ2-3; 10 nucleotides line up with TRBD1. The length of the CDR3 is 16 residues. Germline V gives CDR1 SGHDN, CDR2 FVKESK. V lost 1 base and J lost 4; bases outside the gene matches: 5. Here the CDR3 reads CASSQADRGGSDTQYF. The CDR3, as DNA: TGTGCCAGCAGCCAAGCGGACAGGGGGGGATCAGATACGCAGTATTTT.

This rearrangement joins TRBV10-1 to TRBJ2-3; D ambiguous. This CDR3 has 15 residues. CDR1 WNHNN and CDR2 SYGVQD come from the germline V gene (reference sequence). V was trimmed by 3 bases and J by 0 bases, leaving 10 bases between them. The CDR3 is CASSEERPSTDTQYF. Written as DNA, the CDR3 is TGCGCCAGCAGTGAAGAGAGGCCAAGCACAGATACGCAGTATTTT.

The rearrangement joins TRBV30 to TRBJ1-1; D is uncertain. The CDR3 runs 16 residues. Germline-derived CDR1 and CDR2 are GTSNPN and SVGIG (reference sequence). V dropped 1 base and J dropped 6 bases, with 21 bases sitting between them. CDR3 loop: CAWSAINPGVSAEAFF. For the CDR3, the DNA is TGTGCCTGGAGTGCCATTAACCCCGGGGTGTCTGCTGAAGCTTTCTTT.

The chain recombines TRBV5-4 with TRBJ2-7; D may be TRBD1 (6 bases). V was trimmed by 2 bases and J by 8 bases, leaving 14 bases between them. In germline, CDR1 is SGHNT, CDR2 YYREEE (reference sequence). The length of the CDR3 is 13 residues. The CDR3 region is CASSFNGQRQQYF. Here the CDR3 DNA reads TGTGCCAGCAGCTTTAACGGACAGAGGCAGCAGTACTTC.

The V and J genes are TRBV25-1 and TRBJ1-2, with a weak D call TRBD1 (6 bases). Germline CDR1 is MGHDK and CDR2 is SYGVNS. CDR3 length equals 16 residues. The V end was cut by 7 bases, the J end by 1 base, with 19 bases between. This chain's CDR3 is CASKNEQGTRNYGYTF. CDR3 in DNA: TGTGCCAGCAAAAACGAACAGGGCACCCGTAACTATGGCTACACCTTC.

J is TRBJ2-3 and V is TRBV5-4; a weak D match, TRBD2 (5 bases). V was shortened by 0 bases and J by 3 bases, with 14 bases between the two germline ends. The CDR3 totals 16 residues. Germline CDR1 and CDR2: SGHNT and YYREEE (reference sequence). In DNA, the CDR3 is TGTGCCAGCAGCTTGGAGGCACGGGGATCGACAGATACGCAGTATTTT. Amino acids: CASSLEARGSTDTQYF.

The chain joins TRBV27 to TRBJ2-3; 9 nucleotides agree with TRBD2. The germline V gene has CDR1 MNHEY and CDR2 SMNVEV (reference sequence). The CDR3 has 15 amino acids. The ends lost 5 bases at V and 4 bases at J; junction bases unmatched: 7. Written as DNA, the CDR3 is TGTGCCAGCAGTAATAGCGGGGGATGGGCAGATACGCAGTATTTT. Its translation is CASSNSGGWADTQYF.

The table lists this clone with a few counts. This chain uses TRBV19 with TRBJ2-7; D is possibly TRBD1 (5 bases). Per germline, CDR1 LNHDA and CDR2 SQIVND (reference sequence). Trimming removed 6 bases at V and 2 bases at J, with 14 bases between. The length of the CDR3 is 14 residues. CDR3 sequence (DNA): TGTGCCAGTAGCTCAGGGCAGGCAACCTACGAGCAGTACTTC. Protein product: CASSSGQATYEQYF.

For the CDR3, the DNA is TGTGCCAGCAGCGTAGGGGCTAGCGGGGGTTTCGGCACAGATACGCAGTATTTT. It translates to CASSVGASGGFGTDTQYF. The chain employs TRBV9 and TRBJ2-3; 10 bases line up with TRBD2. Looked up from germline, CDR1 is SGDLS and CDR2 is YYNGEE. The CDR3 runs 18 residues. V lost 0 bases and J lost 1; bases outside the gene matches: 8.

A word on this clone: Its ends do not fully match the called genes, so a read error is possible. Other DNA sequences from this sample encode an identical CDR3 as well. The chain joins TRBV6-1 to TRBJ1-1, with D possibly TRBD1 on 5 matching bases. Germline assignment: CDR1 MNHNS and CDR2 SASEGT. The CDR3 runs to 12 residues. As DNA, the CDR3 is TGTGCCAGCAGTGAGCCGCCCCGACAGTTATGCTTT. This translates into CASSEPPRQLCF.

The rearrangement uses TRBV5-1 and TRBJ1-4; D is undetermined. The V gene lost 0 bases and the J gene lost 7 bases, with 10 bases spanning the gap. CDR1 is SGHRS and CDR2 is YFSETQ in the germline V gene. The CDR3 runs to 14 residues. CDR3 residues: CASSLEAGGEKLFF. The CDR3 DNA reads TGCGCCAGCAGCTTGGAGGCAGGAGGTGAAAAACTGTTTTTT.

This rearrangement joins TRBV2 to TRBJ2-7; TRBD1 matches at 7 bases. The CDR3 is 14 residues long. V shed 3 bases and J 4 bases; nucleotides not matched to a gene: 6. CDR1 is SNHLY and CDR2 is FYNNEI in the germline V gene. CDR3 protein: CASSERDRRYEQYF. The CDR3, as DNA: TGTGCCAGCAGTGAGAGGGACAGACGATACGAGCAGTACTTC.

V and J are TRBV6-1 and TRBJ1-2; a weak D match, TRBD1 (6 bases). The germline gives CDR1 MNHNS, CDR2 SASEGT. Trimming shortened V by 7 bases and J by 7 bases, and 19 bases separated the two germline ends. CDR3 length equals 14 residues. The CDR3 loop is CASIPQGFPSGYTF. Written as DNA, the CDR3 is TGTGCCAGCATTCCCCAGGGGTTCCCTTCTGGCTACACCTTC.